Below are 21 T cell receptor beta chains sequenced from a single sample in a study of T cells in Graves' hyperthyroidism and ophthalmopathy. TCR beta CDR3 sequences were amplified from RNA transcripts. A first-round RT-PCR of the TCR CDR3 used the HTBI primer set. Each CDR3 protein is one row after TCRdb ran MiXCR on the multiplex PCR reads. This sample has about 590,000 distinct CDR3 sequences, with approximately 15% found just once. The sample was blood. The source of these receptors is a woman in her 30s with Graves' hyperthyroidism.

This clonotype turned up a few times. The chain links TRBV7-2 to TRBJ1-5; D might be TRBD1 (6 bases). Germline values: CDR1 SGHTA, CDR2 FQGNSA. There are 14 residues in the CDR3. V lost 1 base to trimming and J lost 11 bases, with 15 bases between them. The chain's CDR3 is CASSLGGPTLSQHF. Written as DNA, the CDR3 is TGTGCCAGCAGCTTAGGGGGGCCAACCCTTTCCCAGCATTTT.

The chain employs TRBV15 and TRBJ2-2; D is unclear. The germline V gene has CDR1 LNHNV and CDR2 YYDKDF (reference sequence). V was pared by 5 bases and J by 6 bases, with 13 bases between. There are 14 residues in the CDR3. As DNA, the CDR3 is TGTGCCACCAGCCGCCCGTCGATCCCCGGGGAGCTGTTTTTT. This translates into CATSRPSIPGELFF. Full variable domain (rest looked up from reference TRBV15 and TRBJ2-2): DAMVIQNPRYQVTQFGKPVTLSCSQTLNHNVMYWYQQKSSQAPKLLFHYYDKDFNNEADTPDNFQSRRPNTSFCFLDIRSPGLGDTAMYLCATSRPSIPGELFFGEGSRLTVL.

This clonotype was found a few times. The chain links TRBV27 to TRBJ2-4; 8 bases align to TRBD1. Trimming at V came to 6 bases and at J to 8 bases, leaving 12 bases not matched to a gene. The CDR3 has 15 residues. Germline V gene lookup returns CDR1 MNHEY and CDR2 SMNVEV (reference sequence). The CDR3 coding sequence is TGTGCCAGCAGCCAACGGACAGGGAGGCGGGACATTCAGTACTTC. Protein product: CASSQRTGRRDIQYF.

In the case of this clonotype: A junction boundary mismatches the germline segment, possibly from a read error. The gene calls are TRBV9 and TRBJ1-5; D gene uncertain. The CDR3 is 14 amino acids. The germline gives CDR1 SGDLS, CDR2 YYNGEE. The CDR3 protein is CASNVDGNNQPQHF. The DNA for the CDR3 is TGTGCCAGCAACGTAGACGGGAATAATCAGCCCCAGCATTTT.

The table lists this clonotype with many counts. J is TRBJ2-1 and V is TRBV18, with a weak D call TRBD2 (5 bases). V shed 6 bases and J shed 0 bases, with 15 bases lying between them. Germline CDR1 reads KGHSH; CDR2 reads LQKENI. The CDR3 totals 16 residues. In DNA, the CDR3 is TGTGCCAGCTCGCCGAGGGCGCTAAGCTCCTACAATGAGCAGTTCTTC. Translated, it gives CASSPRALSSYNEQFF.

The V call is TRBV19, the J call TRBJ1-1; 8 nucleotides match TRBD1. From germline, CDR1 is LNHDA and CDR2 SQIVND (reference sequence). The CDR3 is 15 amino acids. Germline trimming cut 5 bases from V and 3 bases from J; bases unmatched to any gene: 8. In DNA, the CDR3 is TGTGCCAGTAGTGTGACAGGGGAGGGGTACACTGAAGCTTTCTTT. Residues: CASSVTGEGYTEAFF. Full variable domain (rest looked up from reference TRBV19 and TRBJ1-1): DGGITQSPKYLFRKEGQNVTLSCEQNLNHDAMYWYRQDPGQGLRLIYYSQIVNDFQKGDIAEGYSVSREKKESFPLTVTSAQKNPTAFYLCASSVTGEGYTEAFFGQGTRLTVV.

This clonotype has a handful of counts. CDR3 loop: CASSSSQLRYEQYF. The CDR3 DNA reads TGTGCCAGCAGTTCGAGCCAGCTACGCTACGAGCAGTACTTC. The chain joins TRBV6-2 or TRBV6-3 to TRBJ2-7; the D is unclear. Germline V gene sequence: CDR1 MNHEY, CDR2 SVGEGT. Trimming left V 4 bases short and J 3 bases short, with 13 bases between. The CDR3 consists of 14 residues.

The J gene is TRBJ2-1, the V gene TRBV11-3; D is unclear. CDR3 length: 18 residues. Germline loops: CDR1 SGHNT, CDR2 YENEEA. With 5 bases removed from V and 7 bases from J, the gap between germline ends came to 27 bases. DNA for the CDR3: TGTGCCAGCAGCCCTCCTTCAGGTACACTAACCGAAATGAATGAGCAGTTCTTC. Protein sequence: CASSPPSGTLTEMNEQFF.

The table lists this clonotype with many counts. The chain links TRBV5-1 to TRBJ1-1; D remains ambiguous. Looked up from germline, CDR1 is SGHRS and CDR2 is YFSETQ. This CDR3 has 13 residues. V lost 2 bases to trimming and J lost 0 bases, with 5 bases between them. CDR3: CASSFRVNTEAFF. The DNA for the CDR3 is TGCGCCAGCAGCTTCCGGGTGAACACTGAAGCTTTCTTT.

This clonotype showed up just a few times. The rearrangement uses TRBV20-1 and TRBJ2-1, with D perhaps TRBD2 (6 bases). This CDR3 region has 15 residues. Trimming shortened V by 0 bases and J by 2 bases, and 11 bases separated the two germline ends. Per germline, CDR1 DFQATT and CDR2 SNEGSKA (reference sequence). CDR3 sequence: CSARDRGSPYNEQFF. CDR3 nucleotide sequence: TGCAGTGCTAGAGATCGGGGGAGTCCCTACAATGAGCAGTTCTTC.

Points on this clonotype: A single base separates this from a much larger clone, so it may be a read error. The chain is built from TRBV12-3 or TRBV12-4 and TRBJ2-3; maybe TRBD2 (6 bases). The CDR3 runs 14 residues. The CDR3 bases are TGTGCCATCAGTTTCCTTCGGGGACTCAATACGCAGTATTTT. Protein: CAISFLRGLNTQYF.

This clonotype appeared a few times. The chain couples TRBV12-3 or TRBV12-4 to TRBJ1-5; 7 nucleotides agree with TRBD1. CDR3 size: 17 residues. Unmatched junction bases numbered 13, after V lost 6 bases and J lost 2 bases. The CDR3 DNA sequence: TGTGCCAGCAGAAGGGAGGCAAACCAGGGGGGCAATCAGCCCCAGCATTTT. Residues: CASRREANQGGNQPQHF.

This clonotype was seen at least ten times. The chain couples TRBV27 to TRBJ2-7; D may correspond to TRBD1 or TRBD2 (6 bases each). There are 11 residues in the CDR3. Trimming pared 10 bases from V and 2 bases from J, leaving 9 bases between. Per the germline V gene, CDR1 is MNHEY and CDR2 is SMNVEV (reference sequence). CDR3: CATRGAYEQYF. CDR3 DNA: TGTGCCACAAGGGGGGCCTACGAGCAGTACTTC.

This clonotype came up many times. The rearrangement joins TRBV7-6 to TRBJ1-1, with a tentative D call TRBD1 (5 bases). Trimming took 1 base from V and 6 from J, leaving 21 bases between them. This CDR3 is 17 amino acids long. From germline, CDR1 is SGHVS and CDR2 FNYEAQ. CDR3 in DNA: TGTGCCAGCAGCTTAGACCCGACCGCAGGGAAGGGCGCTGAAGCTTTCTTT. Translated: CASSLDPTAGKGAEAFF.

This clonotype has ten or more counts. The chain couples TRBV20-1 to TRBJ2-7; TRBD2 is a possible D gene (5 bases). Germline CDR1 reads DFQATT; CDR2 reads SNEGSKA (reference sequence). CDR3 length: 11 residues. The germline V and J ends were trimmed by 7 bases and 3 bases, with 10 bases remaining between them. The CDR3 protein is CSGSRGYEQYF. CDR3 nucleotides: TGCAGTGGTTCTCGGGGCTACGAGCAGTACTTC.

This clonotype turned up a few times. The J gene is TRBJ2-4, the V gene TRBV7-2; a weak D match, TRBD2 (5 bases). V lost 8 bases to trimming and J lost 1 base, with 6 bases between them. This CDR3 has 12 amino acids. The V gene's germline CDR1 is SGHTA and CDR2 FQGNSA. The CDR3 DNA reads as TGTGCCAGCGGGGAGGCCAAAAACATTCAGTACTTC. Translation gives CASGEAKNIQYF.

At least ten counts were recorded for this clonotype. The chain links TRBV7-2 to TRBJ1-1, with 8 bases aligning to TRBD1. J lost 4 bases, V lost 2 bases, and 3 bases had no gene match. The CDR3 is made up of 14 amino acids. CDR1 and CDR2 (germline): SGHTA, FQGNSA. The CDR3 bases are TGTGCCAGCAGCTTAAGACAGGGGACCACTGAAGCTTTCTTT. Translation: CASSLRQGTTEAFF.

The sample holds many counts of this clonotype. V gene TRBV19 combines with J gene TRBJ2-1, with D perhaps TRBD1 or TRBD2 (5 bases each). The CDR3 totals 15 residues. The germline gives CDR1 LNHDA, CDR2 SQIVND (reference sequence). Trimming removed 5 bases from V and 0 bases from J, with 11 bases in between. This chain's CDR3 is CASSPGASSYNEQFF. CDR3 DNA sequence: TGTGCCAGTAGTCCCGGGGCAAGCTCCTACAATGAGCAGTTCTTC.

This clonotype turned up a few times. This chain links TRBV24-1 with TRBJ2-1, with TRBD1 matching over 8 bases. Germline V gene lookup returns CDR1 KGHDR and CDR2 SFDVKD. This CDR3 is 14 amino acids long. V lost 2 bases to trimming and J lost 5 bases; unmatched junction nucleotides: 1. The CDR3 nucleotides read TGTGCCACCAGTGATTCACAGGGGGACAATGAGCAGTTCTTC. Translation gives CATSDSQGDNEQFF.

The table lists this clonotype with many counts. This CDR3 reads CASSLGIASDTQYF. The DNA for the CDR3 is TGTGCCAGCAGCTTAGGGATAGCTTCAGATACGCAGTATTTT. The chain recombines TRBV11-2 with TRBJ2-3; D uncertain. Germline lookup yields CDR1 SGHAT and CDR2 FQNNGV. The V gene lost 1 base and the J gene lost 4 bases, with 9 bases spanning the gap. This CDR3 region has 14 residues.

This clonotype was seen many times. This chain joins TRBV28 and TRBJ1-1; no definite D call. Looked up from germline, CDR1 is MDHEN and CDR2 is SYDVKM. The CDR3 is 13 residues long. V shed 3 bases and J shed 9 bases, with 14 bases lying between them. CDR3 sequence: CASSFIQTGKAFF. The DNA of the CDR3 is TGTGCCAGCAGTTTTATTCAGACTGGAAAAGCTTTCTTT. The variable domain in full, completed from reference TRBV28 and TRBJ1-1, reads DVKVTQSSRYLVKRTGEKVFLECVQDMDHENMFWYRQDPGLGLRLIYFSYDVKMKEKGDIPEGYSVSREKKERFSLILESASTNQTSMYLCASSFIQTGKAFFGQGTRLTVV.